One sample yielded the 12 T cell receptor beta chains listed below, sequenced in a study of response to subunit inactivated influenza vaccine. TCRdb re-called the RT-PCR reads through MiXCR, storing one row per CDR3 protein. The profile covers 300,000 to 350,000 distinct CDR3 sequences, with about a fifth appearing a single time and 10% to 13% taken by the ten largest. The sequencing used PBMCs from blood, collected roughly 20 months after vaccination. The source of these receptors is a man between 50 and 75 years old who received an inactivated influenza vaccine.

The rearrangement joins TRBV20-1 to TRBJ2-3, with 12 positions matching TRBD2. This CDR3 has 14 amino acids. From germline, CDR1 is DFQATT and CDR2 SNEGSKA (reference sequence). With 6 bases clipped from V and 7 bases from J, the junction kept 8 bases outside the gene matches. The CDR3 loop is CSAATSGSGNTQYF. CDR3 bases: TGCAGTGCCGCGACTAGCGGGAGTGGGAATACGCAGTATTTT.

This clonotype was recorded a few times. This chain links TRBV11-2 with TRBJ1-3; D unclear. The CDR3 has 16 residues. Germline V lookup: CDR1 SGHAT, CDR2 FQNNGV. Trimming left V 0 bases short and J 0 bases short, with 9 bases between. The CDR3 bases are TGTGCCAGCAGCTTAGAGCGGTATAACTCTGGAAACACCATATATTTT. Translated: CASSLERYNSGNTIYF.

The CDR3 coding sequence is TGTGCCATCAGTGAGTCGATTCGGGGGGAGGTGCAGTACTTC. Translated: CAISESIRGEVQYF. The chain combines TRBV10-3 with TRBJ2-7; 7 nucleotides line up with TRBD2. The CDR3 loop spans 14 amino acids. Germline assignment: CDR1 ENHRY and CDR2 SYGVKD. V lost 0 bases, J lost 9 bases, and 8 bases stayed unmatched.

A few counts support this clonotype. The DNA of the CDR3 is TGTGCCAGCAGCGAGGAAGGGAGCCCCTCCTACGAGCAGTACTTC. Encoded protein: CASSEEGSPSYEQYF. The V and J genes are TRBV9 and TRBJ2-7; D might be TRBD2 (5 bases). This CDR3 spans 15 amino acids. Deletions cut 3 bases from V and 0 bases from J, with 13 bases between. Germline CDR1 SGDLS, CDR2 YYNGEE.

The J gene is TRBJ1-5, the V gene TRBV10-3, with TRBD1 identical over 11 bases. Trimming cost V 3 bases and J 7 bases; bases outside gene matches: 5. The CDR3 covers 15 residues. Germline CDR1 reads ENHRY; CDR2 reads SYGVKD. CDR3 sequence (DNA): TGTGCCATCAGTGACGGGACAGGGGGGTACCAGCCCCAGCATTTT. Protein: CAISDGTGGYQPQHF.

This clonotype was observed a few times. This rearrangement joins TRBV5-1 to TRBJ2-2; the D is unclear. Looked up from germline, CDR1 is SGHRS and CDR2 is YFSETQ. The V end was cut by 1 base, the J end by 0 bases, with 7 bases between. The CDR3 has 15 amino acids. The CDR3 region has the DNA TGCGCCAGCAGCTTGCCTCAAGCGAACACCGGGGAGCTGTTTTTT. It is translated as CASSLPQANTGELFF. The complete variable domain, with remaining parts taken from reference TRBV5-1 and TRBJ2-2, reads KAGVTQTPRYLIKTRGQQVTLSCSPISGHRSVSWYQQTPGQGLQFLFEYFSETQRNKGNFPGRFSGRQFSNSRSEMNVSTLELGDSALYLCASSLPQANTGELFFGEGSRLTVL.

This clonotype was seen at least ten times. This sequence joins TRBV7-2 and TRBJ2-3; D call uncertain. From germline, CDR1 is SGHTA and CDR2 FQGNSA. This CDR3 spans 15 amino acids. V was pared by 5 bases and J by 1 base, with 13 bases between. The CDR3 nucleotides read TGTGCCAGCAGCCAAAGTAGGCTTCGCACAGATACGCAGTATTTT. It encodes CASSQSRLRTDTQYF.

The rearrangement uses TRBV2 and TRBJ2-3; TRBD2 agrees at 8 bases. CDR1 SNHLY and CDR2 FYNNEI come from the germline V gene. J was trimmed by 1 base and V by 7 bases; bases with no gene match: 13. The CDR3 is 17 amino acids. The DNA of the CDR3 is TGTGCCAGCAAGGTAGAAGTAACTAGCGGACGCACAGATACGCAGTATTTT. It encodes CASKVEVTSGRTDTQYF.

The chain couples TRBV2 to TRBJ2-6, with unresolved D. Deletions cut 3 bases from V and 0 bases from J, with 3 bases between. The length of the CDR3 is 14 residues. From germline, CDR1 is SNHLY and CDR2 FYNNEI. The CDR3 DNA reads as TGTGCCAGCAGTGATGTCTCTGGGGCCAACGTCCTGACTTTC. This codes for CASSDVSGANVLTF.

This clonotype was seen only a few times. The gene calls are TRBV29-1 and TRBJ2-1; D gene ambiguous. Germline assignment: CDR1 SQVTM and CDR2 ANQGSEA. Trimming stripped 1 base from V and 1 base from J, with 5 bases between. This CDR3 is 13 amino acids long. CDR3 nucleotides: TGCAGCGTTGAAGGGCGGTCCTACAATGAGCAGTTCTTC. Its protein product is CSVEGRSYNEQFF.

Note on this clonotype: A read error may produce the germline difference seen at one junction end. This chain connects TRBV10-3 to TRBJ1-1, with a weak D call TRBD1 (5 bases). Germline loops: CDR1 ENHRY, CDR2 SYGVKD. The CDR3 has 11 amino acids. Here the CDR3 reads CAIRADTEAFF. The CDR3 coding sequence is TGTGCCATTAGGGCGGACACCGAAGCTTTCTTT.

The rearrangement links TRBV20-1 to TRBJ2-1; D is possibly TRBD1 (5 bases). Germline CDR1 and CDR2: DFQATT and SNEGSKA (reference sequence). The CDR3 contains 14 residues. The germline V and J ends were trimmed by 1 base and 6 bases, with 13 bases remaining between them. CDR3 loop: CSARARGWTNEQFF. The CDR3 DNA reads as TGCAGTGCTAGAGCTAGGGGATGGACCAATGAGCAGTTCTTC.